The present T cell receptor (beta chain) was sequenced within a study of cytomegalovirus exposure and HLA in healthy donors. Concerning this clone: A read error may account for a junction end that differs from germline.

The germline gives CDR1 SSHAT, CDR2 FNYEAQ (reference sequence). The CDR3 runs 14 residues. 60 Vbeta and 13 Jbeta primers were used in PCR. The table came from immunoSEQ multiplex PCR; TCRdb's copy has only in-frame clones and leaves some out. Seen here are 250,000 to 350,000 clones, roughly 85% observed once, and the top ten hold 4%. The receptor was derived from a man in his forties in good health and CMV-seropositive. This rearrangement joins TRBV7-7 to TRBJ2-1; tentative D call: TRBD2 (6 bases). The source material was PBMCs. The CDR3 region is CASRFPGLPYEQFF. In nucleotides, the CDR3 is TGTGCTAGCAGATTCCCGGGACTCCCTTATGAGCAGTTCTTC.